The rows below give T cell receptor beta chains drawn from one sample of a study of shared clonotypes between healthy human individuals. Profiling relied on immunoSEQ multiplex PCR, and the TCRdb table lists in-frame clones only, not all of them. The table records about 510,000 clones, 79% of them present only once. Sequencing was done on a sample of PBMCs. Every receptor here comes from a woman in her thirties or forties in good health. Some clones in this sample may be carry-over from other donors' samples. Each CDR3 is given with its conserved first and last residue. The D gene is left open where the match is weak. The size field is filled for only some rows; it gives once, few, many or a size class.

once | TRBD2 | TRBJ2-2 | TRBV27 | TGTGCCAGCAGTTTTGGCGGGAGCTGGGGCACCGGGGAGCTGTTTTTT | CASSFGGSWGTGELFF
. | . | TRBJ2-1 | TRBV2 | TGTGCCAGCAGCTGGGCAGGGAGTTACAATGAGCAGTTCTTC | CASSWAGSYNEQFF
. | . | TRBJ1-2 | TRBV5-8 | TGTGCCAGCAACCCTAGGGGGGCGCAGGGCTACACCTTC | CASNPRGAQGYTF
. | TRBD2 | TRBJ2-7 | TRBV10-2 | TGCGCCAGCAAGGGGACTAGCGGGAGAAGTGAGCAGTACTTC | CASKGTSGRSEQYF
. | . | TRBJ1-1 | TRBV25-1 | TGTGCCAGCAGTGAAAACGTCCTGCGGGGGGCGAATAACACTGAAGCTTTCTTT | CASSENVLRGANNTEAFF
many | . | TRBJ1-3 | TRBV18 | TGTGCCAGCTCACCAACCCCAGTAGGAAACACCATATATTTT | CASSPTPVGNTIYF
. | TRBD2 | TRBJ2-3 | TRBV5-3 | TGTGCCAGAAGCTTGGCCGGGACTAGCGGCTTCACAGATACGCAGTATTTT | CARSLAGTSGFTDTQYF
. | TRBD2 | TRBJ2-1 | TRBV5-1 | TGCGCCAGCAGCTCCCGACTAGCCAATGAGCAGTTCTTC | CASSSRLANEQFF
. | . | TRBJ1-5 | TRBV5-4 | TGTGCCAGCAGCTTGTTGGGTCAGCCCCAGCATTTT | CASSLLGQPQHF
. | . | TRBJ2-5 | TRBV11-2 | TGTGCCAGCAGCCCGTACCAAGAGACCCAGTACTTC | CASSPYQETQYF
. | TRBD2 | TRBJ2-1 | TRBV19 | TGTGCCAGTAGTATAGGTGGGACTAGCGGGAGGCTACCTAATGAGCAGTTCTTC | CASSIGGTSGRLPNEQFF
. | . | TRBJ2-7 | TRBV10-3 | TGTGCCATCAGTGCGTCAGACGACGAGCAGTACTTC | CAISASDDEQYF
. | TRBD1 | TRBJ1-2 | TRBV5-1 | TGCGCCAGCAGCGAAGACCGACAGGGCGGCTATGGCTACACCTTC | CASSEDRQGGYGYTF
. | TRBD1 | TRBJ2-5 | TRBV2 | TGTGCCAGCAGTGCAACAGGGGGCTGGGAGACCCAGTACTTC | CASSATGGWETQYF
once | TRBD1 | TRBJ2-3 | TRBV7-9 | TGTGCCAGCAGCTTATTGGCAGGGGGCGCAGATACGCAGTATTTT | CASSLLAGGADTQYF
. | . | TRBJ2-5 | TRBV19 | TGTGCCAGTAGTATGACTACACCCTATCCGAAAGGGAAAGAGACCCAGTACTTC | CASSMTTPYPKGKETQYF
many | . | TRBJ2-3 | TRBV5-1 | TGCGCCAGCAGCTCCGCGTCGGGCAGACCCACAGATACGCAGTATTTT | CASSSASGRPTDTQYF
few | TRBD2 | TRBJ2-7 | TRBV7-7 | TGTGCCAGCAGCCCGAGCGGGAGGGCGAGCGAGCAGTACTTC | CASSPSGRASEQYF
. | . | TRBJ1-3 | TRBV18 | TGTGCCAGCTCACCATCCCGCCCGGGTGGAAACACCATATATTTT | CASSPSRPGGNTIYF
. | TRBD2 | TRBJ2-1 | TRBV9 | TGTGCCAGCAGCGTAGTTCCCCTCTCTAGCGGGAGATACAATGAGCAGTTCTTC | CASSVVPLSSGRYNEQFF
. | . | TRBJ2-4 | TRBV27 | TGTGCCAGCAGTTTAGCGTGGAATGAAGTCAAAAACATTCAGTACTTC | CASSLAWNEVKNIQYF
. | . | TRBJ2-1 | TRBV15 | TGTGCCACCAGCCTCCTTCCCGGCGGCTACCTCTACAATGAGCAGTTCTTC | CATSLLPGGYLYNEQFF
once | TRBD1 | TRBJ2-3 | TRBV5-4 | TGTGCCAGCAGCCTCCCGGGACAGCACACAGATACGCAGTATTTT | CASSLPGQHTDTQYF
. | TRBD2 | TRBJ2-1 | TRBV2 | TGTGCCAGCTTAACCGAGCGGGAGGGGGGAAATGAGCAGTTCTTC | CASLTEREGGNEQFF
. | . | TRBJ2-7 | TRBV5-8 | TGTGCCAGCAGCTTGGGTGCAGGACGCTCCTACGAGCAGTACTTC | CASSLGAGRSYEQYF
. | TRBD2 | TRBJ2-3 | TRBV7-9 | TGTGCCAGCAGCGAGCTAGCGGGAGGCGCAGATACGCAGTATTTT | CASSELAGGADTQYF
. | . | TRBJ1-6 | TRBV7-2 | TGTGCCAGCAGCTTAGAACTGCCACCCCTCCACTTT | CASSLELPPLHF
. | . | TRBJ1-1 | TRBV7-9 | TGTGCCAGCAGCATGGACGGGAACACTGAAGCTTTCTTT | CASSMDGNTEAFF
. | . | TRBJ2-2 | TRBV6-1 | TGTGCCAGCAGTGAAGAGTGGGTTACCGGGGAGCTGTTTTTT | CASSEEWVTGELFF
. | . | TRBJ2-5 | TRBV15 | TGTGCCACCAGCAGAGATCCCCGTCCCGAGACCCAGTACTTC | CATSRDPRPETQYF
. | . | TRBJ2-6 | TRBV7-3 | TGTGCCAGCAGCCGAGGGGATCCTGGGGCCAACGTCCTGACTTTC | CASSRGDPGANVLTF
few | . | TRBJ1-1 | TRBV2 | TGTGCCAGCAGAGATCCCCGTAGGACTGAAGCTTTCTTT | CASRDPRRTEAFF
. | . | TRBJ2-5 | TRBV7-3 | TGTGCCAGCAGTTCTACCAACGACAGACAAGAGACCCAGTACTTC | CASSSTNDRQETQYF
once | TRBD2 | TRBJ2-1 | TRBV9 | TGTGCCAGCAGCTATACTAGCGGGAGCTACAATGAGCAGTTCTTC | CASSYTSGSYNEQFF
. | . | TRBJ2-7 | TRBV6-6 | TGTGCCAGCACGGGCGCCGGGTGGGACGAGCAGTACTTC | CASTGAGWDEQYF
. | . | TRBJ1-2 | TRBV5-4 | TGTGCCAGCAGCTTGGATCGGAGCTACTATGGCTACACCTTC | CASSLDRSYYGYTF
. | . | TRBJ2-1 | TRBV30 | TGTGCCTGGAGTAGAGGACCCGGGGGCGGTGAGCAGTTCTTC | CAWSRGPGGGEQFF
. | . | TRBJ2-1 | TRBV7-3 | TGTGCCAGCAGCAGGCCGGGTCAGGAGCAGTTCTTC | CASSRPGQEQFF
. | TRBD1 | TRBJ1-2 | TRBV7-9 | TGTGCCAGCAGCCAAGGGACAGTTTATGGCTACACCTTC | CASSQGTVYGYTF
. | . | TRBJ2-5 | TRBV6-5 | TGTGCCAGCAGTTCACCGACCGGGTCCCAAGAGACCCAGTACTTC | CASSSPTGSQETQYF
. | . | TRBJ2-2 | TRBV2 | TGTGCCAGCAGTGATAGGTCTGGGGCGAACACCGGGGAGCTGTTTTTT | CASSDRSGANTGELFF
. | . | TRBJ2-7 | TRBV6-5 | TGTGCCAGCAGGCATCCCCTCACCTACGAGCAGTACTTC | CASRHPLTYEQYF
many | TRBD1 | TRBJ2-2 | TRBV9 | TGTGCCAGCAGCCCAAGGACAGGGGCCACCGGGGAGCTGTTTTTT | CASSPRTGATGELFF
. | . | TRBJ2-1 | TRBV4-3 | TGCGCCAGCAGCCAAGATCTCGGCCCGGGTAGTGAGCAGTTCTTC | CASSQDLGPGSEQFF
few | . | TRBJ2-7 | TRBV4-1 | TGCGCCAGCAGCCCACAACGGGGCAGTAGCTCCTACGAGCAGTACTTC | CASSPQRGSSSYEQYF